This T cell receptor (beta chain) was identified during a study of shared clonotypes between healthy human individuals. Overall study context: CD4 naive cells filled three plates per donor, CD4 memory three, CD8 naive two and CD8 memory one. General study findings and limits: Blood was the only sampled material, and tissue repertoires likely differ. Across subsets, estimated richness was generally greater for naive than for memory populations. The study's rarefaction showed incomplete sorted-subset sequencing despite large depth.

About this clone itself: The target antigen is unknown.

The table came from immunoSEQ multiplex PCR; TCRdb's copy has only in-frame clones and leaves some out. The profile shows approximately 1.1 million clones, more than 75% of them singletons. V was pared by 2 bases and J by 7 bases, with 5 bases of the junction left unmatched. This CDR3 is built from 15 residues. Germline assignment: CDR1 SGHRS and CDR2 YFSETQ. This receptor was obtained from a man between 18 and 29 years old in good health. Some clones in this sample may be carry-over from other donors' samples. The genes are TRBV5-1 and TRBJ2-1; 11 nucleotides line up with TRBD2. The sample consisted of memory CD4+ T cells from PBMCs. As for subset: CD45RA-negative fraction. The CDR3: CASSFQTSGRNEQFF. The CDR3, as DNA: TGCGCCAGCAGCTTCCAAACTAGCGGGAGAAATGAGCAGTTCTTC.